This T cell receptor (beta chain) was recorded in a study of blood T cell repertoires in COVID-19. Background on the study: From the United States, Italy and Spain came samples of acute and convalescent COVID-19. The cDNA or gDNA used as material had been derived from T cells, B-cell-depleted T cells, or PBMCs.

Study processing details: Using reference gene primer amplification, nucleated cell counts were estimated. Generated by immunoSEQ multiplex PCR, the TCRdb table keeps only in-frame clones and is missing some. That table gives V, J and clone size, and the DNA gave D and trimming. Among roughly 68,000 clones listed, about 91% were seen once. Germline lookup yields CDR1 LGHNT and CDR2 FRNRAP. The CDR3 consists of 14 residues. Trimming cost V 1 base and J 5 bases, with 9 bases left between them. The chain carries TRBV12-5 and TRBJ2-1, with TRBD2 as a possible D gene (6 bases). The sample was peripheral blood. This TCR came from a woman aged 70 to 79 with acute or convalescent COVID-19. CDR3 amino acids: CASGLGRGHNEQFF. The DNA of the CDR3 is TGTGCTAGTGGTTTGGGGAGGGGCCACAATGAGCAGTTCTTC. Complete variable domain (other parts from reference TRBV12-5 and TRBJ2-1): DARVTQTPRHKVTEMGQEVTMRCQPILGHNTVFWYRQTMMQGLELLAYFRNRAPLDDSGMPKDRFSAEMPDATLATLKIQPSEPRDSAVYFCASGLGRGHNEQFFGPGTRLTVL.